Listed below are T cell receptor beta chains from one sample, sequenced in a study of shared clonotypes between healthy human individuals. Sequencing used immunoSEQ multiplex PCR; TCRdb keeps in-frame clones, though not all of them. The data contain 2,500,000 or so clones, about 90% of them singletons. The sequenced material came from naive CD4+ T cells from PBMCs. The receptor set was obtained from a man aged 18 to 35 in good health. Some clones in this sample may be carry-over from other donors' samples. Both conserved end residues are part of each CDR3. D genes are given only for firm matches. Rows give clone size only sometimes, using once, few, many, or a class for an expanded clone.

size	V	D	J	DNA	CDR3
.	TRBV5-1	.	TRBJ1-4	TGCGCCAGCAGCGTTAGTAATGAAAAACTGTTTTTT	CASSVSNEKLFF
.	TRBV14	TRBD1	TRBJ2-1	TGTGCCAGCAGCCAAGGGCACAGGGGGCAGTTGAATGAGCAGTTCTTC	CASSQGHRGQLNEQFF
.	TRBV2	.	TRBJ1-5	TGTGCCAGCCGGAAAACCGGGACGGAAGAAAATCAGCCCCAGCATTTT	CASRKTGTEENQPQHF
.	TRBV11-2	TRBD1	TRBJ2-7	TGTGCCAGCAGCCGAACGGGACAGGTAGCTTACGAGCAGTACTTC	CASSRTGQVAYEQYF
.	TRBV27	TRBD1	TRBJ1-6	TGTGCCAGCAGTGGGGGACAGGGTACCTCACCCCTCCACTTT	CASSGGQGTSPLHF
once	TRBV27	.	TRBJ1-2	TGTGCCAGCAGTTCAGGGCACTTCTATGGCTACACCTTC	CASSSGHFYGYTF
.	TRBV28	TRBD1	TRBJ1-1	TGTGCCAGCAAGGACAGGGGTTTAAGAGACACTGAAGCTTTCTTT	CASKDRGLRDTEAFF
.	TRBV27	.	TRBJ1-5	TGTGCCAGCAGTCCCGGGGGGGATCGGCCCCAGCATTTT	CASSPGGDRPQHF
.	TRBV19	.	TRBJ1-2	TGTGCCAGTAGTCTCGCCGGGGGGAACCATGGCTACACCTTC	CASSLAGGNHGYTF
once	TRBV6-5	.	TRBJ1-5	TGTGCCAGCAGTCTCGGGACCTCCAATCAGCCCCAGCATTTT	CASSLGTSNQPQHF
.	TRBV5-6	.	TRBJ1-3	TGTGCCAGCAGCTTGACGGGGGCTGGAAACACCATATATTTT	CASSLTGAGNTIYF
.	TRBV7-2	TRBD2	TRBJ2-7	TGTGCCAGCAGCTTCGGCGGGAGAGTCAGCGAGCAGTACTTC	CASSFGGRVSEQYF
.	TRBV28	TRBD1	TRBJ1-2	TGTGCCAGCAGGACGGGACAGGGGCACTATGGCTACACCTTC	CASRTGQGHYGYTF
.	TRBV27	.	TRBJ2-2	TGTGCCAGCAGTTTATTCCTCACCGGGGAGCTGTTTTTT	CASSLFLTGELFF
.	TRBV2	.	TRBJ2-2	TGTGCCAGCGGTGCGGAGATGAACACCGGGGAGCTGTTTTTT	CASGAEMNTGELFF
.	TRBV5-1	.	TRBJ1-2	TGCGCCAGCAGCCCGAGGGCAGGGGCTAACTATGGCTACACCTTC	CASSPRAGANYGYTF
.	TRBV6-6	.	TRBJ2-2	TGTGCCAGCACCGCCGAGCAGGGCGGGGAGCTGTTTTTT	CASTAEQGGELFF
.	TRBV2	TRBD1	TRBJ1-1	TGTGCCAGCAGAGCGGGACAGGGGGCGAGGAACACTGAAGCTTTCTTT	CASRAGQGARNTEAFF
.	TRBV18	.	TRBJ2-7	TGTGCCAGCTCCCGGGACACCTCCTACGAGCAGTACTTC	CASSRDTSYEQYF
.	TRBV19	TRBD1	TRBJ2-7	TGTGCCAGTGGAGACAGGGGAAGCTACGAGCAGTACTTC	CASGDRGSYEQYF
.	TRBV6-5	TRBD2	TRBJ2-1	TGTGCCGTAGCTGAAGGCGGGAGTCTGAATGAGCAGTTCTTC	CAVAEGGSLNEQFF
.	TRBV28	.	TRBJ1-3	TGTGCCAGCCAGGGGTCTGGAAACACCATATATTTT	CASQGSGNTIYF
.	TRBV5-4	.	TRBJ1-2	TGTGCCAGCAGCTTCCGGATTACAACCTATGGCTACACCTTC	CASSFRITTYGYTF
.	TRBV9	.	TRBJ2-7	TGTGCCAGCAGCGTAGATCCCAGGGTTAGGGGGGAGCAGTACTTC	CASSVDPRVRGEQYF
.	TRBV6-1	.	TRBJ1-2	TGTGCCAGCACGCCCCACAGGGAGGGCTACACCTTC	CASTPHREGYTF
.	TRBV10-1	.	TRBJ2-1	TGCGCCACCCGGGACCGGCAACACGGTGAGCAGTTCTTC	CATRDRQHGEQFF
.	TRBV7-2	.	TRBJ2-7	TGTGCCAGCAGCAAACAGCTTTCCTACGAGCAGTACTTC	CASSKQLSYEQYF
few	TRBV4-1	.	TRBJ1-1	TGCGCCAGCCGCCAGGGGCTAGCTGATGAAGCTTTCTTT	CASRQGLADEAFF
.	TRBV15	TRBD2	TRBJ2-1	TGTGCCACCAGCAGAGTGCTAGCGGGATACTACAATGAGCAGTTCTTC	CATSRVLAGYYNEQFF
.	TRBV27	TRBD2	TRBJ2-4	TGTGCCAGCAGTTCCCTGGGTAGCGGGAAAAACATTCAGTACTTC	CASSSLGSGKNIQYF
.	TRBV5-1	.	TRBJ2-6	TGCGCCAGCACCCTATCTGTAGGGGTCGGGAATGGGGCCAACGTCCTGACTTTC	CASTLSVGVGNGANVLTF
.	TRBV4-1	TRBD1	TRBJ1-2	TGCGCCAGCAGCCAAGGCGCAGGGGGCGGCTATGGCTACACCTTC	CASSQGAGGGYGYTF
.	TRBV5-8	TRBD1	TRBJ1-5	TGTGCCAGCAGCCAAAGACAGGGTCCGGGATTCGCTGGCAATCAGCCCCAGCATTTT	CASSQRQGPGFAGNQPQHF
.	TRBV6-6	.	TRBJ1-4	TGTGCCGCCTGCTTTGCAACTAATGAAAAACTGTTTTTT	CAACFATNEKLFF
.	TRBV28	.	TRBJ1-2	TGTGCCAGCAGCCTGACCATGTTATATGGCTACACCTTC	CASSLTMLYGYTF
.	TRBV14	TRBD1	TRBJ2-7	TGTGCCAGCAGCACCCGGGACAGGGGGTTCTACGAGCAGTACTTC	CASSTRDRGFYEQYF
.	TRBV29-1	.	TRBJ2-7	TGCAGCGCTACACCAGTGGGTAGCTACGAGCAGTACTTC	CSATPVGSYEQYF
.	TRBV28	TRBD1	TRBJ1-1	TGTGCCAGCAGTCCACCCTTGGGACAGGGGGTTTCGAACACTGAAGCTTTCTTT	CASSPPLGQGVSNTEAFF
.	TRBV9	.	TRBJ2-1	TGTGCCAGCAGCGTAGGGTTTCGGGAGAGGTCCTACAATGAGCAGTTCTTC	CASSVGFRERSYNEQFF
.	TRBV18	TRBD1	TRBJ1-2	TGTGCCAGCTCCCTGGGGACAGGGGCTATCTATGGCTACACCTTC	CASSLGTGAIYGYTF
.	TRBV1	.	TRBJ2-7	TGCACCAGCAGCCAAATTTGTCTAGCGGGGCCTTTGGATTACGAGCAGTACTTC	CTSSQICLAGPLDYEQYF
.	TRBV5-4	.	TRBJ1-4	TGTGCCAGCAGCTCTACAACTAATGAAAAACTGTTTTTT	CASSSTTNEKLFF
.	TRBV7-9	.	TRBJ1-1	TGTGCCAGCAGCCCAGGCGGGGGCGGGAAGACTGAAGCTTTCTTT	CASSPGGGGKTEAFF
.	TRBV30	TRBD1	TRBJ2-6	TGTGCCTGGGCGGACAGGGCGCCGTCTGGGGCCAACGTCCTGACTTTC	CAWADRAPSGANVLTF
few	TRBV27	.	TRBJ1-5	TGTGCCACCGGATCCGGGCCTCAGCCCCAGCATTTT	CATGSGPQPQHF
.	TRBV28	.	TRBJ2-1	TGTGCCAGCAGTCCTTTAGGGCCCCCCTACAATGAGCAGTTCTTC	CASSPLGPPYNEQFF